This entry lists 24 T cell receptor beta chains sequenced from one sample in a study of patients and donors after allogeneic stem cell transplantation. TCRdb re-analysed the RT-PCR reads in MiXCR, keeping a single row per CDR3 protein. The sample consists of a few hundred thousand distinct CDR3 sequences, about 38% of them appearing once. The specimen sequenced was blood, either unsorted or a sorted T cell fraction (not recorded which). The receptors here all came from a human donor who was either an allogeneic HSCT recipient or a stem cell or donor lymphocyte infusion donor (not recorded which). It is not recorded whose cells these are; they may come from a transplant donor.

This sequence joins TRBV12-3 or TRBV12-4 and TRBJ1-5; D uncertain. This CDR3 is built from 16 residues. Trimming stripped 6 bases from V and 4 bases from J, with 19 bases between. CDR3: CASSPFDGLLNQPQHF. The CDR3 DNA reads TGTGCCAGCAGCCCTTTTGACGGACTGCTTAATCAGCCCCAGCATTTT.

The chain has TRBV30 and TRBJ2-6; TRBD1 is a possible D gene (5 bases). This CDR3 contains 14 residues. Germline V gene lookup returns CDR1 GTSNPN and CDR2 SVGIG (reference sequence). V was clipped by 2 bases and J by 2 bases, with 7 bases between them. DNA for the CDR3: TGTGCCTGGAGTTTAGGGGCTGGGGCCAACGTCCTGACTTTC. Encoded protein: CAWSLGAGANVLTF.

The V call is TRBV29-1, the J call TRBJ1-2, with D hard to call. The length of the CDR3 is 13 residues. V was clipped by 3 bases and J by 8 bases, with 16 bases between them. Germline values: CDR1 SQVTM, CDR2 ANQGSEA. CDR3 bases: TGCAGCGTTGATCGGGGAGTTTCTTGGGGCTACACCTTC. Translating gives CSVDRGVSWGYTF.

Comments on this clonotype: At one end the junction does not follow the germline gene, possibly because of a read error. The rearrangement links TRBV20-1 to TRBJ1-2, with D possibly TRBD1 on 5 matching bases. Germline V gives CDR1 DFQATT, CDR2 SNEGSKA (reference sequence). The CDR3 covers 8 residues. The chain's CDR3 is CSARDRVF. CDR3 DNA: TGCAGTGCTAGAGACAGGGTGTTT.

Only a few counts were recorded for this clonotype. In nucleotides, the CDR3 is TGCAGCGTCGCCCTCGGGGGACAGGGGCGAGAAAAACTGTTTTTT. It specifies CSVALGGQGREKLFF. V gene TRBV29-1 combines with J gene TRBJ1-4, with TRBD1 matching over 10 bases. Germline lookup yields CDR1 SQVTM and CDR2 ANQGSEA. The junction had 12 bases not matched to a gene; V was cut back by 6 bases and J by 8 bases. This CDR3 has 15 amino acids. The full variable domain, its missing parts supplied by reference TRBV29-1 and TRBJ1-4, is SAVISQKPSRDICQRGTSLTIQCQVDSQVTMMFWYRQQPGQSLTLIATANQGSEATYESGFVIDKFPISRPNLTFSTLTVSNMSPEDSSIYLCSVALGGQGREKLFFGSGTQLSVL.

This chain links TRBV20-1 with TRBJ2-7, with D perhaps matching TRBD1 (5 bases). This CDR3 is 13 amino acids long. CDR1 is DFQATT and CDR2 is SNEGSKA in the germline V gene (reference sequence). V was shortened by 3 bases and J by 5 bases, with 14 bases between the two germline ends. The CDR3 region has the DNA TGCAGTGCTAGGAGGCAAGGGGCCCACGAGCAGTACTTC. Residues: CSARRQGAHEQYF.

The V call is TRBV29-1, the J call TRBJ2-3; TRBD1 matches 10 bases. V lost 6 bases, J lost 5 bases, and 5 bases stayed unmatched. The CDR3 is made up of 13 amino acids. Germline CDR1 and CDR2: SQVTM and ANQGSEA. CDR3 sequence reads: CSVGQGGKDTQYF. CDR3 sequence (DNA): TGCAGCGTCGGACAGGGGGGGAAAGATACGCAGTATTTT.

V is TRBV28 and J is TRBJ1-2; D gene unclear. Germline CDR1 is MDHEN and CDR2 is SYDVKM. This CDR3 has 13 residues. Deletions cut 2 bases from V and 2 bases from J, with 6 bases between. CDR3 DNA: TGTGCCAGCAGTTTACCAGAGAACTATGGCTACACCTTC. Amino acid sequence: CASSLPENYGYTF.

This chain joins TRBV3-1 and TRBJ1-5, with no clear D. The CDR3 runs 13 residues. From germline, CDR1 is LGHDT and CDR2 YNNKEL (reference sequence). Trimming left V 2 bases short and J 4 bases short, with 6 bases between. The CDR3 sequence is CASSQMGNQPQHF. CDR3 DNA sequence: TGTGCCAGCAGCCAAATGGGGAATCAGCCCCAGCATTTT.

About this clonotype: A read error is likely, as this CDR3 ends without the conserved phenylalanine or tryptophan. The V and J genes are TRBV5-1 and TRBJ1-5; D is unresolved. Germline assignment: CDR1 SGHRS and CDR2 YFSETQ. This CDR3 contains 14 residues. Trimming left V 0 bases short and J 5 bases short, with 9 bases between. The CDR3 sequence: CASSLGAKDQPQHL. DNA of the CDR3: TGCGCCAGCAGCTTGGGCGCGAAAGATCAGCCCCAGCATTTG.

The V call is TRBV9, the J call TRBJ1-4; TRBD1 aligns across 7 bases. The CDR3 runs to 14 residues. Germline lookup yields CDR1 SGDLS and CDR2 YYNGEE. V trimming: 4 bases; J trimming: 5 bases; junction bases outside the gene matches: 5. The CDR3 sequence: CASSPTGFNEKLFF. Here the CDR3 DNA reads TGTGCCAGCAGCCCGACAGGGTTCAATGAAAAACTGTTTTTT.

The chain recombines TRBV3-1 with TRBJ1-6, with D perhaps TRBD1 (6 bases). The CDR3 runs 16 residues. Trimming removed 0 bases at V and 4 bases at J, with 10 bases between. CDR1 and CDR2 from the germline V gene are LGHDT and YNNKEL (reference sequence). DNA for the CDR3: TGTGCCAGCAGCCAAGAGAGGACAGAATATAATTCACCCCTCCACTTT. It specifies CASSQERTEYNSPLHF.

This clonotype has more than one count but fewer than ten. V is TRBV10-3 and J is TRBJ2-2; 8 bases are shared with TRBD2. Germline CDR1 ENHRY, CDR2 SYGVKD. CDR3 length: 15 amino acids. With 10 bases clipped from V and 4 bases from J, the junction kept 11 bases outside the gene matches. CDR3 DNA: TGTGCCACCAGACTCGGGACTAGACTCACCGGGGAGCTGTTTTTT. It codes for CATRLGTRLTGELFF.

CDR3 region: CATGATAKNIQYF. CDR3 nucleotides: TGTGCCACCGGGGCGACAGCTAAAAACATTCAGTACTTC. The chain uses TRBV6-5 and TRBJ2-4, with D perhaps being TRBD1 or TRBD2 (5 bases each). V lost 10 bases to trimming and J lost 4 bases, with 14 bases between them. Germline V gene data show CDR1 as MNHEY and CDR2 as SVGAGI. The CDR3 consists of 13 residues.

The gene calls are TRBV12-3 or TRBV12-4 and TRBJ2-2; D might be TRBD1 (5 bases). Trimming pared 3 bases from V and 0 bases from J, leaving 8 bases between. The length of the CDR3 is 15 residues. The CDR3 DNA sequence: TGTGCCAGCAGTTTGGTGGGGCCGAACACCGGGGAGCTGTTTTTT. Protein product: CASSLVGPNTGELFF.

The V call is TRBV6-5, the J call TRBJ2-3; unclear D gene. The CDR3 has 14 residues. In germline, CDR1 is MNHEY, CDR2 SVGAGI. Trimming stripped 1 base from V and 4 bases from J, with 9 bases between. In DNA form, the CDR3 reads TGTGCCAGCAGTTACTTAGGCGTGGCAGATACGCAGTATTTT. It encodes CASSYLGVADTQYF.

This clonotype was recorded a few times. The V and J genes are TRBV5-6 and TRBJ1-5, with D maybe TRBD1 (6 bases). Germline CDR1 is SGHDT and CDR2 is YYEEEE. The CDR3 is 17 amino acids. Trimming cost V 2 bases and J 3 bases, with 18 bases left between them. The DNA for the CDR3 is TGTGCCAGCAGCTTCTCACAGGGAATTGCCACCAATCAGCCCCAGCATTTT. Encoded protein: CASSFSQGIATNQPQHF.

This clonotype was seen a handful of times. The CDR3 DNA is TGTGCCAGCAGTTTCCTAGGGACAGGGAGCACTGAAGCTTTCTTT. Protein sequence: CASSFLGTGSTEAFF. The chain carries TRBV6-2 or TRBV6-3 and TRBJ1-1; 9 bases line up with TRBD1. The CDR3 consists of 15 residues. CDR1 MNHEY and CDR2 SVGEGT come from the germline V gene. Germline trimming cut 4 bases from V and 4 bases from J; bases unmatched to any gene: 7.

This clonotype showed up just a few times. The genes are TRBV7-9 and TRBJ1-6; D is unclear. CDR1 and CDR2 (germline): SEHNR, FQNEAQ (reference sequence). This CDR3 comprises 13 residues. Trimming left V 1 base short and J 8 bases short, with 6 bases between. The CDR3, as DNA: TGTGCCAGCAGCTTAGTCGGGGATTCACCCCTCCACTTT. Translating it yields CASSLVGDSPLHF.

The CDR3 protein is CSARDFEEEQYF. DNA of the CDR3: TGCAGTGCTAGAGATTTTGAGGAAGAGCAGTACTTC. The chain combines TRBV20-1 with TRBJ2-7, with D uncertain. The CDR3 contains 12 residues. CDR1 is DFQATT and CDR2 is SNEGSKA in the germline V gene (reference sequence). Trimming stripped 0 bases from V and 7 bases from J, with 10 bases between.

V is TRBV4-1 and J is TRBJ1-3, with D possibly TRBD1 on 5 matching bases. V was pared by 0 bases and J by 2 bases, with 14 bases between. The V gene's germline CDR1 is MGHRA and CDR2 YSYEKL. This CDR3 comprises 17 residues. Written as DNA, the CDR3 is TGCGCCAGCAGCCAAGATAGGGCAGGGACTACTGGAAACACCATATATTTT. It codes for CASSQDRAGTTGNTIYF.

The V call is TRBV18, the J call TRBJ1-6, with D perhaps TRBD1 (5 bases). Germline assignment: CDR1 KGHSH and CDR2 LQKENI. The CDR3 has 15 amino acids. V was clipped by 4 bases and J by 10 bases, with 17 bases between them. In DNA, the CDR3 is TGTGCCAGCTCACTCTCTTTGGGGGTTGACTCACCCCTCCACTTT. Protein product: CASSLSLGVDSPLHF.

The gene calls are TRBV7-9 and TRBJ2-5; tentative D call: TRBD2 (6 bases). CDR3 length equals 16 residues. The ends were cut back, 2 bases at V and 5 bases at J, with 18 bases in the middle. Looked up from germline, CDR1 is SEHNR and CDR2 is FQNEAQ (reference sequence). The CDR3 nucleotides read TGTGCCAGCAGCTTAACGGGCGGGGCCCGTCGGGAGACCCAGTACTTC. The encoded protein is CASSLTGGARRETQYF.

The J gene is TRBJ1-3, the V gene TRBV12-3 or TRBV12-4, with D tentatively TRBD1 (6 bases). There are 12 residues in the CDR3. Between the trimmed V and J ends, which lost 5 bases and 7 bases, there was a span of 9 bases. DNA of the CDR3: TGTGCCAGCAGTACAACAGGGAACACCATATATTTT. As protein: CASSTTGNTIYF.